Listed below are T cell receptor beta chains from one sample, sequenced in a study of T cell repertoires in cytomegalovirus infection. In TCRdb, the reads were re-called with MiXCR into one record per CDR3 protein. Among 150,000 to 200,000 distinct CDR3 sequences, roughly 18% were seen once, and the ten largest hold over 15%. Sequenced sample: CD8+ T cells from PBMCs. All receptors come from a human donor in good health (CMV status not recorded). Some clones in this sample may be carry-over from other donors' samples. The CDR3 runs from the conserved cysteine through the conserved F or W. D genes are given only for firm matches. Clone size appears in some rows only: once, few, many, or a class for an expanded clone.

j_call v_call clone_size d_call cdr3_aa cdr3_nt
TRBJ2-1 TRBV7-2 few TRBD2 CASSLTLAGGFGNEQFF TGTGCCAGCAGCTTAACGCTAGCGGGAGGGTTTGGCAATGAGCAGTTCTTC
TRBJ2-3 TRBV28 NA NA CASSLRDLATDTQYF TGTGCCAGCAGTTTAAGGGATTTGGCCACAGATACGCAGTATTTT
TRBJ2-1 TRBV12-3/TRBV12-4 few TRBD2 CASRAGGLLNEQFF TGTGCCAGCAGAGCGGGGGGGCTCCTCAATGAGCAGTTCTTC
TRBJ2-1 TRBV7-8 few TRBD2 CASSLGTSEHNEQFF TGTGCCAGCAGCTTAGGGACTAGCGAGCACAATGAGCAGTTCTTC
TRBJ2-1 TRBV29-1 NA TRBD1 CSVEDLGGHGQGVINEQFF TGCAGCGTTGAAGATCTCGGGGGACATGGACAGGGGGTAATTAATGAGCAGTTCTTC
TRBJ1-1 TRBV27 NA NA CASSLIPLANTEAFF TGTGCCAGCAGCCTAATCCCCCTAGCTAACACTGAAGCTTTCTTT
TRBJ2-1 TRBV20-1 few TRBD2 CSARDLREAGGPGGEQFF TGCAGTGCTAGAGATTTAAGGGAAGCGGGAGGGCCTGGGGGTGAGCAGTTCTTC
TRBJ2-1 TRBV6-5 few NA CASSYGIGGEQFF TGTGCCAGCAGTTACGGGATCGGGGGTGAGCAGTTCTTC
TRBJ2-5 TRBV11-1 few TRBD2 CASSFSPPTAGDQETQYF TGTGCCAGCAGCTTTAGTCCCCCAACAGCGGGAGATCAAGAGACCCAGTACTTC
TRBJ2-1 TRBV7-8 NA NA CASSLGPILSYEQFF TGTGCCAGCAGCTTAGGGCCAATTCTGTCGTATGAGCAGTTCTTC
TRBJ2-5 TRBV20-1 NA NA CSSSGAGGTQYF TGCAGTTCCTCCGGGGCCGGGGGGACCCAGTACTTC
TRBJ1-1 TRBV7-3 few NA CASSPGGSNTEAFF TGTGCCAGCAGCCCCGGAGGATCGAACACTGAAGCTTTCTTT
TRBJ2-7 TRBV6-2/TRBV6-3 NA NA CASRNRATYEQYF TGTGCCAGCAGAAACCGGGCCACCTACGAGCAGTACTTC
TRBJ1-2 TRBV7-9 NA TRBD1 CASSFAGGDGYTF TGTGCCAGCAGCTTTGCAGGGGGCGATGGCTACACCTTC
TRBJ2-7 TRBV28 once NA CASSYPDSLGSYEQYF TGTGCCAGCAGTTATCCGGACAGCCTCGGCTCCTACGAGCAGTACTTC
TRBJ2-1 TRBV6-2/TRBV6-3 few TRBD2 CASSFSGTGNEQFF TGTGCCAGCAGTTTTAGCGGGACGGGAAATGAGCAGTTCTTC
TRBJ2-1 TRBV7-8 many TRBD2 CASSLVSGRIDEQFF TGTGCCAGCAGCTTAGTTAGCGGGAGAATTGATGAGCAGTTCTTC
TRBJ2-1 TRBV7-2 NA TRBD2 CASSSSGYNEQFF TGTGCCAGCAGCTCTAGCGGCTACAATGAGCAGTTCTTC
TRBJ2-5 TRBV27 few NA CASSFGRVGQTQYF TGTGCCAGCAGTTTCGGCAGGGTTGGGCAGACCCAGTACTTC
TRBJ2-7 TRBV7-2 few NA CASSLNRTWGGPEQYF TGTGCCAGCAGCTTAAACAGGACTTGGGGAGGTCCCGAGCAGTACTTC
TRBJ2-1 TRBV20-1 NA TRBD2 CSVPFWREGANEQFF TGCAGTGTTCCCTTTTGGCGGGAGGGGGCCAATGAGCAGTTCTTC
TRBJ2-5 TRBV7-7 few NA CASSLVGEETQYF TGTGCCAGCAGCTTAGTGGGAGAAGAGACCCAGTACTTC
TRBJ1-1 TRBV20-1 many TRBD1 CSAREQGALAFF TGCAGTGCTAGGGAACAGGGGGCTTTAGCTTTCTTT
TRBJ2-1 TRBV7-9 NA TRBD2 CASSLITGTRLNEQFF TGTGCCAGCAGCTTGATTACCGGGACTAGGCTCAATGAGCAGTTCTTC
TRBJ2-1 TRBV2 NA TRBD2 CASKTSGLAGGLYNEQFF TGTGCCAGCAAAACGAGTGGGCTAGCGGGGGGGCTCTACAATGAGCAGTTCTTC
TRBJ2-3 TRBV28 few TRBD2 CASSLDRRSGLAMTDTQYF TGTGCCAGCAGTTTAGACAGGAGGTCGGGACTAGCGATGACAGATACGCAGTATTTT
TRBJ2-3 TRBV28 few NA CASSFGSGGQGDTQYF TGTGCCAGCAGTTTCGGGTCCGGGGGGCAGGGAGATACGCAGTATTTT
TRBJ2-3 TRBV7-9 NA NA CASSLAQRLGGDTQYF TGTGCCAGCAGCTTAGCGCAACGGCTAGGTGGAGATACGCAGTATTTT
TRBJ2-1 TRBV19 few TRBD2 CASTLGPGGNEQFF TGTGCCAGTACTTTAGGGCCGGGGGGCAATGAGCAGTTCTTC
TRBJ1-2 TRBV29-1 NA NA CSVQFRDLDYGYTF TGCAGCGTTCAATTCCGGGACCTCGACTATGGCTACACCTTC
TRBJ2-7 TRBV7-2 NA NA CASSLEAPPGPYEQYF TGTGCCAGCAGCTTAGAGGCCCCCCCTGGGCCCTACGAGCAGTACTTC
TRBJ2-1 TRBV7-9 NA NA CASSFGGVAYNEQFF TGTGCCAGCAGCTTCGGGGGAGTGGCCTACAATGAGCAGTTCTTC
TRBJ2-1 TRBV7-2 NA NA CASSFWPGSNNEQFF TGTGCCAGCAGCTTCTGGCCCGGGTCTAACAATGAGCAGTTCTTC
TRBJ2-1 TRBV7-9 many NA CASSLAWQVSFF TGTGCCAGCAGCTTAGCATGGCAGGTCTCTTTCTTC
TRBJ2-7 TRBV29-1 few NA CSVGRMKLRRVAEQYF TGCAGCGTGGGTAGAATGAAGTTAAGGAGGGTCGCCGAGCAGTACTTC
TRBJ2-2 TRBV7-2 many TRBD1 CASSLGQGTGELFF TGTGCCAGCAGCTTAGGACAGGGAACCGGGGAGCTGTTTTTT
TRBJ2-1 TRBV6-2/TRBV6-3 few NA CASSGGITEQFF TGTGCCAGCAGTGGGGGTATAACTGAGCAGTTCTTC